This T cell receptor (beta chain) was sequenced during a study of shared clonotypes between healthy human individuals. Turning to the study itself: Donors had three CD4 naive, three CD4 memory, two CD8 naive and one CD8 memory plate apiece.

Trimming shortened V by 4 bases and J by 3 bases, and 12 bases separated the two germline ends. Germline V CDR1 and CDR2: WNHNN, SYGVQD (reference sequence). This CDR3 is 14 amino acids long. Sequencing was performed with immunoSEQ multiplex PCR; in TCRdb, only in-frame clones are kept and a portion is missing. The sample has approximately 1.5 million clones, about 98.5% seen once. A split of CD4+ cells into CD45RA+ naive and CD45RA-negative memory subsets was performed. The sequencing input was naive CD4+ T cells sorted from blood. Subset indicated: CD45RA+ positively selected. J is TRBJ1-1 and V is TRBV10-1; D gene unclear. This clonotype originated in a man aged 25 to 45 in good health. This CDR3 is CASSASLGYTEAFF. The DNA of the CDR3 is TGCGCCAGCAGTGCGTCCCTGGGGTACACTGAAGCTTTCTTT.